These 27 T cell receptor beta chains originate from one sample sequenced in a study of T cells in Graves' hyperthyroidism and ophthalmopathy. Researchers amplified the TCR beta CDR3 regions from RNA transcripts. HTBI primers drove first-round RT-PCR of the TCR CDR3. TCRdb passed the multiplex PCR reads through MiXCR, listing each CDR3 protein once. The sample yields tens of thousands of distinct CDR3 sequences, about 53% seen once. Sequencing used peripheral blood or thyroid tissue (not recorded which). The origin of the receptors is a man between 18 and 29 years old with Graves' hyperthyroidism.

This clonotype occurred many times. The chain recombines TRBV7-2 with TRBJ2-3; D ambiguous. V was pared by 5 bases and J by 2 bases, with 11 bases between. This CDR3 comprises 14 residues. CDR1 and CDR2 (germline): SGHTA, FQGNSA. This CDR3 reads CASSQDRYTDTQYF. CDR3 bases: TGTGCCAGCAGCCAAGACCGATACACAGATACGCAGTATTTT.

The gene calls are TRBV7-9 and TRBJ2-5; either TRBD1 or TRBD2 may supply D (5 bases each). Trimming took 5 bases from V and 7 from J, leaving 14 bases between them. CDR1 is SEHNR and CDR2 is FQNEAQ in the germline V gene (reference sequence). The CDR3 length is 13 residues. The CDR3 is CASSGGPLATQYF. In DNA, the CDR3 is TGTGCCAGCAGCGGGGGTCCGCTAGCGACCCAGTACTTC.

The CDR3 DNA sequence: TGCAGTGCTAGAGCCGGTGGGACAGGTAACTACGAGCAGTACTTC. The encoded protein is CSARAGGTGNYEQYF. The gene calls are TRBV20-1 and TRBJ2-7; 8 bases match TRBD1. The J segment lost 3 bases and the V segment lost 1 base, leaving 8 bases of the junction unmatched. This CDR3 has 15 residues. The germline V gene has CDR1 DFQATT and CDR2 SNEGSKA (reference sequence).

The J gene is TRBJ1-1, the V gene TRBV19, with D possibly matching TRBD1 (5 bases). Trimming pared 9 bases from V and 1 base from J, leaving 12 bases between. Germline CDR1 is LNHDA and CDR2 is SQIVND (reference sequence). The CDR3 runs to 13 residues. CDR3 sequence (DNA): TGTGCCAGCAGAGGGGTCCCGAACACTGAAGCTTTCTTT. It yields the protein CASRGVPNTEAFF.

This clonotype was recorded a few times. The rearrangement joins TRBV7-9 to TRBJ2-3, with 9 nucleotides matching TRBD1. V shed 7 bases, J shed 7 bases, and the junction held 6 bases outside the gene matches. Germline V gene data show CDR1 as SEHNR and CDR2 as FQNEAQ (reference sequence). This CDR3 has 13 residues. CDR3 in DNA: TGTGCCAGCATCGGGGACAGGGCGTATACGCAGTATTTT. Translating gives CASIGDRAYTQYF. Full variable domain (outside the CDR3, taken from reference TRBV7-9 and TRBJ2-3): DTGVSQNPRHKITKRGQNVTFRCDPISEHNRLYWYRQTLGQGPEFLTYFQNEAQLEKSRLLSDRFSAERPKGSFSTLEIQRTEQGDSAMYLCASIGDRAYTQYFGPGTRLTVL.

The V and J genes are TRBV20-1 and TRBJ2-5; possible D gene TRBD2, 6 bases. Trimming removed 5 bases at V and 2 bases at J, with 15 bases between. CDR1 DFQATT and CDR2 SNEGSKA come from the germline V gene (reference sequence). This CDR3 region has 14 residues. The CDR3 here is CSAADGGLQETQYF. The CDR3 DNA sequence: TGCAGTGCTGCGGACGGAGGACTACAAGAGACCCAGTACTTC.

This chain joins TRBV29-1 and TRBJ2-2; 8 nucleotides match TRBD2. This CDR3 region has 14 residues. The germline gives CDR1 SQVTM, CDR2 ANQGSEA. V was clipped by 5 bases and J by 0 bases; unmatched bases: 2. The CDR3 nucleotides are TGCAGCGTTTTGCGGGGGGCGAACACCGGGGAGCTGTTTTTT. Translated: CSVLRGANTGELFF.

This clonotype has at least ten counts. The chain employs TRBV20-1 and TRBJ2-5; tentatively, D is TRBD1 or TRBD2 (6 bases each). V shed 3 bases and J shed 4 bases, with 18 bases lying between them. The CDR3 has 15 amino acids. The germline CDR1 and CDR2 sequences are DFQATT and SNEGSKA (reference sequence). The DNA of the CDR3 is TGCAGTGCTAGGGGCAGGGGAGGAATGGGAGAGACCCAGTACTTC. Its translation: CSARGRGGMGETQYF.

Many counts were recorded for this clonotype. J is TRBJ2-7 and V is TRBV20-1, with 7 bases matching TRBD2. Germline trimming cut 3 bases from V and 2 bases from J; bases unmatched to any gene: 1. CDR1 is DFQATT, CDR2 SNEGSKA, per germline (reference sequence). The CDR3 has 12 residues. CDR3 coding DNA: TGCAGTGCTAGTGGACTAGCCTACGAGCAGTACTTC. This codes for CSASGLAYEQYF.

This clonotype has ten or more counts. The CDR3 coding sequence is TGTGCCATCAGTGAGTCGGCAGGGCCCCGCACAGATACGCAGTATTTT. Amino acids: CAISESAGPRTDTQYF. The rearrangement links TRBV10-3 to TRBJ2-3; a weak D match, TRBD1 (5 bases). This CDR3 has 16 residues. The germline V and J ends were trimmed by 0 bases and 1 base, with 11 bases remaining between them. In germline, CDR1 is ENHRY, CDR2 SYGVKD.

On this clonotype itself: Mismatch with germline at one junction end may stem from a read error. The gene calls are TRBV7-2 and TRBJ1-1, with no clear D. The germline gives CDR1 SGHTA, CDR2 FQGNSA. The CDR3 totals 16 residues. The CDR3 reads CAGSLVEGRPSAEAFF. The CDR3, as DNA: TGTGCCGGCAGCTTAGTCGAGGGCAGGCCGTCGGCTGAAGCTTTCTTT.

This clonotype has at least ten counts. The chain recombines TRBV30 with TRBJ1-2; D remains ambiguous. Germline-derived CDR1 and CDR2 are GTSNPN and SVGIG (reference sequence). The CDR3 totals 14 residues. V lost 2 bases and J 6 bases, leaving 16 bases between the germline ends. Written as DNA, the CDR3 is TGTGCCTGGAGTCACGCCAGTTTGGGGAATGGCTACACCTTC. Protein product: CAWSHASLGNGYTF. The variable domain in full, with the rest retrieved from reference TRBV30 and TRBJ1-2, is SQTIHQWPATLVQPVGSPLSLECTVEGTSNPNLYWYRQAAGRGLQLLFYSVGIGQISSEVPQNLSASRPQDRQFILSSKKLLLSDSGFYLCAWSHASLGNGYTFGSGTRLTVV.

This clonotype appeared a few times. The chain joins TRBV10-3 to TRBJ2-7, with D possibly TRBD1 on 5 matching bases. Trimming pared 3 bases from V and 3 bases from J, leaving 9 bases between. In germline, CDR1 is ENHRY, CDR2 SYGVKD. The CDR3 length is 13 residues. CDR3 loop: CAISDEDSYEQYF. As DNA, the CDR3 is TGTGCCATCAGTGATGAAGACAGCTACGAGCAGTACTTC.

The genes are TRBV9 and TRBJ1-5, with D possibly matching TRBD1 (5 bases). The V and J ends lost 3 bases and 4 bases respectively, with 8 bases between them. Germline V gene data show CDR1 as SGDLS and CDR2 as YYNGEE. This CDR3 contains 13 residues. CDR3 amino acids: CASSAGGNQPQHF. The CDR3 DNA sequence: TGTGCCAGCAGCGCTGGGGGGAATCAGCCCCAGCATTTT.

On this clonotype itself: One end of the junction fails to match germline, which may point to a read error. This CDR3 is CASRHDDSPLHF. Here the CDR3 DNA reads TGTGCTAGCAGGCACGACGATTCACCCCTCCACTTT. This chain links TRBV7-9 with TRBJ1-6; no definite D call. CDR3 length: 12 residues. Germline values: CDR1 SEHNR, CDR2 FQNEAQ (reference sequence).

The rearrangement links TRBV2 to TRBJ1-2; D unclear. Trimming shortened V by 4 bases and J by 8 bases, and 11 bases separated the two germline ends. This CDR3 is 12 amino acids long. Germline V lookup: CDR1 SNHLY, CDR2 FYNNEI. CDR3 bases: TGTGCCAGCAGTGTCCTCCCGAGGGGCTACACCTTC. It translates to CASSVLPRGYTF.

The table lists this clonotype with many counts. The rearrangement links TRBV2 to TRBJ1-2; D not certain. Germline V gene sequence: CDR1 SNHLY, CDR2 FYNNEI. The CDR3 totals 14 residues. V was shortened by 9 bases and J by 5 bases, with 19 bases between the two germline ends. The CDR3 coding sequence is TGTGCCAGGACGCCTGGCAGTGCCGGGTATGGCTACACCTTC. It specifies CARTPGSAGYGYTF.

In its sample, this clonotype was seen many times. The genes are TRBV6-2 or TRBV6-3 and TRBJ1-2; D remains unclear. Trimming removed 4 bases from V and 7 bases from J, with 16 bases in between. The germline gives CDR1 MNHEY, CDR2 SVGEGT. The CDR3 totals 14 residues. The CDR3 nucleotides read TGTGCCAGCAGTTCGCCCGCGGGCCCTCTTGGCTACACCTTC. Translating gives CASSSPAGPLGYTF.

The chain employs TRBV20-1 and TRBJ1-2, with D possibly being TRBD1 (5 bases). Germline V gene sequence: CDR1 DFQATT, CDR2 SNEGSKA (reference sequence). Trimming took 6 bases from V and 2 from J, leaving 22 bases between them. The CDR3 has 16 residues. CDR3 amino acids: CSASSPRRDSNYGYTF. Written as DNA, the CDR3 is TGCAGTGCCAGCAGTCCCAGACGGGACTCAAACTATGGCTACACCTTC.

A remark on this clonotype: The junction does not match germline at one end; this may be a read error. The chain recombines TRBV2 with TRBJ2-5; 9 bases align to TRBD1. Germline V lookup: CDR1 SNHLY, CDR2 FYNNEI. This CDR3 has 14 amino acids. As DNA, the CDR3 is TGTGCCATCAGTGAAGCGGACAGGGGAGAGACCCAGTACTTC. Translating gives CAISEADRGETQYF.

V is TRBV9 and J is TRBJ2-7; D is ambiguous. The germline V gene encodes CDR1 SGDLS and CDR2 YYNGEE. The CDR3 is 13 residues long. V lost 4 bases and J 0 bases, leaving 8 bases between the germline ends. DNA for the CDR3: TGTGCCAGCAGCCGAGACGACTCCTACGAGCAGTACTTC. This gives the protein CASSRDDSYEQYF.

At least ten counts were recorded for this clonotype. This sequence joins TRBV12-3 or TRBV12-4 and TRBJ2-2; D gene ambiguous. The germline V and J ends were trimmed by 8 bases and 9 bases, with 13 bases remaining between them. This CDR3 spans 12 amino acids. The CDR3 DNA reads as TGTGCCAGCGGGCTTAGGCGGTGGGAGCTGTTTTTT. As protein: CASGLRRWELFF.

A word on this clonotype: A much larger clone lies one base from this, so it may be a read error. The chain joins TRBV5-1 to TRBJ2-3; D uncertain. Trimming removed 7 bases at V and 6 bases at J, with 18 bases between. CDR1 and CDR2 (germline): SGHRS, YFSETQ. The CDR3 loop spans 14 amino acids. The CDR3, as DNA: TGCGCCAGCGGCCAAACGGTGGAATACGATACGCAGTATTTT. It translates to CASGQTVEYDTQYF.

The V and J genes are TRBV7-3 and TRBJ2-7, with TRBD1 as a possible D gene (5 bases). Germline values: CDR1 SGHTA, CDR2 FQGTGA. This CDR3 is built from 15 residues. Trimming removed 5 bases from V and 1 base from J, with 15 bases in between. In nucleotides, the CDR3 is TGTGCCAGCAGCCAAGTGTCCAGGACATCCTACGAGCAGTACTTC. Translated, it gives CASSQVSRTSYEQYF.

The rearrangement links TRBV12-3 or TRBV12-4 to TRBJ1-6; a weak D match, TRBD1 (6 bases). Trimming shortened V by 7 bases and J by 7 bases, and 11 bases separated the two germline ends. The CDR3 consists of 13 residues. The chain's CDR3 is CASKGQLNSPLHF. The CDR3 nucleotides are TGTGCCAGCAAGGGACAATTAAATTCACCCCTCCACTTT.

This chain links TRBV4-1 with TRBJ2-7; no clear D. Trimming took off 2 bases at V and 5 bases at J, with 7 bases between the two ends. This CDR3 contains 12 residues. Germline loops: CDR1 MGHRA, CDR2 YSYEKL. The CDR3 DNA follows: TGCGCCAGCAGCCAACTTGGCAACGAGCAGTACTTC. Translating gives CASSQLGNEQYF.

As regards this clonotype: At one end, the junction sequence differs from germline, possibly due to a read error. This rearrangement joins TRBV10-3 to TRBJ2-7; D unresolved. Germline-derived CDR1 and CDR2 are ENHRY and SYGVKD. The CDR3 has 15 amino acids. CDR3 in amino acids: CAISRRVASSYEQCF. CDR3 nucleotide sequence: TGTGCCATCAGTCGAAGGGTGGCGAGCTCCTACGAGCAGTGCTTC.